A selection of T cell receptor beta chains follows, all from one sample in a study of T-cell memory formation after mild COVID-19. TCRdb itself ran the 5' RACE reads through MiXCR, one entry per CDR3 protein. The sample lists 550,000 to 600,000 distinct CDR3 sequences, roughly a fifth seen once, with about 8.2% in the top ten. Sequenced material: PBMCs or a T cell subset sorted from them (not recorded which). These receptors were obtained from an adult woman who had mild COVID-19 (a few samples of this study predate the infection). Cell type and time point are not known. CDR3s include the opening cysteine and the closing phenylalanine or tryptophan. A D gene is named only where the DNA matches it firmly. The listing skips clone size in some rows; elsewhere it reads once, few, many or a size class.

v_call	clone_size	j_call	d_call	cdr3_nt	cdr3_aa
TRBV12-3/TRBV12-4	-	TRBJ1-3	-	TGTGCCAGCAGTTTGGATACAGCTGGAAACACCATATATTTT	CASSLDTAGNTIYF
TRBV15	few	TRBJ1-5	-	TGTGCCACCAGCAGAGTCAGGGACCAAGGCAATCAGCCCCAGCATTTT	CATSRVRDQGNQPQHF
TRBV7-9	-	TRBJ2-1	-	TGTGCCAGCAGCTCCCCGTCGGTGAACAGCCTCTCCTACAATGAGCAGTTCTTC	CASSSPSVNSLSYNEQFF
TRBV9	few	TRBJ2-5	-	TGTGCCAGCAGCGTAGGTATAGGGCAAGAGACCCAGTACTTC	CASSVGIGQETQYF
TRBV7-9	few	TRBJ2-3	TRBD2	TGTGCCAGCAGCCCTGGACTAGCGGAGATCACAGATACGCAGTATTTT	CASSPGLAEITDTQYF
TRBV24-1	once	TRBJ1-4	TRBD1	TGTGCCACCAGTGAGGGTGACAGGGGCAATAATGAAAAACTGTTTTTT	CATSEGDRGNNEKLFF
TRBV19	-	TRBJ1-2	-	TGTGCCAGTAGGGGCCAGCTCTATGGCTACACCTTC	CASRGQLYGYTF
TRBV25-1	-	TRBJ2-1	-	TGTGCCAGCAGTCCCCCAGTGGGCCAGACTCTATACAATGAGCAGTTCTTC	CASSPPVGQTLYNEQFF
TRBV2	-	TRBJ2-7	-	TGTGCCAGCACCCTCGGGAGATACGAGCAGTACTTC	CASTLGRYEQYF
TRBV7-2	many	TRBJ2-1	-	TGTGCCAGCAGCTTCAGGCAGACCTACAATGAGCAGTTCTTC	CASSFRQTYNEQFF
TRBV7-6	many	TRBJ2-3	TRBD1	TGTGCCAGCAGCTCTACAGGGGGCGGCACAGATACGCAGTATTTT	CASSSTGGGTDTQYF
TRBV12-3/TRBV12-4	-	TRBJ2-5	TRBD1	TGTGCCAGCAGCTCGAGTCCCGGGACAGAAGAGACCCAGTACTTC	CASSSSPGTEETQYF
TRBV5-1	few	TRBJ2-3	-	TGCGCCAGCAGCTACTCTTCCAGCGGAACTAGCACAGATACGCAGTATTTT	CASSYSSSGTSTDTQYF
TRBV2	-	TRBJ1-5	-	TGTGCCTCGGTCGCGGATAGCAATCAGCCCCAGCATTTT	CASVADSNQPQHF
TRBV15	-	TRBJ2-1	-	TGTGCCACCAGCAGACCACCGGGACTCATAGGATACAATGAGCAGTTCTTC	CATSRPPGLIGYNEQFF
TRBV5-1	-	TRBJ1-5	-	TGCGCCAGCAGCTTCGGCGGTTTGTGGCAGCCCCAGCATTTT	CASSFGGLWQPQHF
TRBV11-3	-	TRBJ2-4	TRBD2	TGTGCCAGCAGCTTAGATAAACTAGCGGGGGTCAAAAACATTCAGTACTTC	CASSLDKLAGVKNIQYF
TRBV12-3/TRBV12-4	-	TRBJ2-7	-	TGTGCCAGCAGTTTTAGTAGGTCAAACTCCTACGAGCAGTACTTC	CASSFSRSNSYEQYF
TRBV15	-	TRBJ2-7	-	TGTGCCACCGGGCCGGTCTTGGGGGAGCAGTACTTC	CATGPVLGEQYF
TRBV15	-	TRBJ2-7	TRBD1	TGTGCCACCAGCAGACGGGACAGGGGATCCTACGAGCAGTACTTC	CATSRRDRGSYEQYF
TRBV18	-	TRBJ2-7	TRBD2	TGTGCCAGCTCACCTAGCGGGGGGGCCGACGAGCAGTACTTC	CASSPSGGADEQYF
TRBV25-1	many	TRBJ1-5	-	TGTGCCAGCAGTGAACAAGACGGGGTGCGGAGCAATCAGCCCCAGCATTTT	CASSEQDGVRSNQPQHF
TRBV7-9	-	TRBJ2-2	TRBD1	TGTGCCAGCAGCTTACGAGACAGGGGTGCGAACACCGGGGAGCTGTTTTTT	CASSLRDRGANTGELFF
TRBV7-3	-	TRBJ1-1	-	TGTGCCAGCAGCTTTGCAGGGGAGGACACTGAAGCTTTCTTT	CASSFAGEDTEAFF
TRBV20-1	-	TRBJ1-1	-	TGCAGTGCTAGAGATGAGTGGTCCTGGGGCACTGAAGCTTTCTTT	CSARDEWSWGTEAFF
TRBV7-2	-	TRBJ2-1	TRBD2	TGTGCCAGCAGCTTTCGGATAGCGGGTTTGTCCTACAATGAGCAGTTCTTC	CASSFRIAGLSYNEQFF
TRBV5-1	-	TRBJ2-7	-	TGCGCCAGCAGCCCATTGTCGGGTTTTGGGTACGAGCAGTACTTC	CASSPLSGFGYEQYF
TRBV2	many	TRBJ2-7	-	TGTGCCAGCAGGCCTCTCGAGCAGTACTTC	CASRPLEQYF
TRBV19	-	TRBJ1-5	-	TGTGCCAGTAGAGGGGAGCTAGCGGCTCAGCCCCAGCATTTT	CASRGELAAQPQHF
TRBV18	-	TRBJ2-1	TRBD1	TGTGCCAGCTCACCACTCCCGACAGGGAGTTCCTACAATGAGCAGTTCTTC	CASSPLPTGSSYNEQFF
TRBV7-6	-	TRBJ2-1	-	TGTGCCAGCAGCTCCTCCTGGCGGCGTTCCTACAATGAGCAGTTCTTC	CASSSSWRRSYNEQFF
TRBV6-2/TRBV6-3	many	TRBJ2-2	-	TGTGCCAGCAGTTACGTGTTCGGTTTGGAGACCGGGGAGCTGTTTTTT	CASSYVFGLETGELFF
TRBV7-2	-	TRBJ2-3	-	TGTGCCAGCAGCTTAGTGACTAGTCCAGATACGCAGTATTTT	CASSLVTSPDTQYF
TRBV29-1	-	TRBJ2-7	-	TGCAGCGTTGAAGGCACACCGCTCGGCGAGCAGTACTTC	CSVEGTPLGEQYF
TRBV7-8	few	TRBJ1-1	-	TGTGCCAGCTTCGAGTCGGGCTACGGGGGGGCTTTCTTT	CASFESGYGGAFF
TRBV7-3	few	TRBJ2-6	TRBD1	TGTGCCAGCAGCTCCTTGGGGGGACAGGGGGTCACTGGGGCCAACGTCCTGACTTTC	CASSSLGGQGVTGANVLTF
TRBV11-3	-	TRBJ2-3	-	TGTGCCACCCAGGACCGCACAGATACGCAGTATTTT	CATQDRTDTQYF
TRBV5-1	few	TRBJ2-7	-	TGCGCCAGCAGCTTGGCCCCCTTGCATGTTGCCTACGAGCAGTACTTC	CASSLAPLHVAYEQYF
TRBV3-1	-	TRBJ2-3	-	TGTGCCAGCAGCCCCTCCCTTGGGACAGATACGCAGTATTTT	CASSPSLGTDTQYF
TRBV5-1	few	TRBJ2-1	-	TGCGCCAGCAGCTTGTGGGGAGACAGGCCCTACAATGAGCAGTTCTTC	CASSLWGDRPYNEQFF
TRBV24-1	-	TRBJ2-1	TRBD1	TGTGCCACCAGTGTTGGGGAGACAGGGAGAGGAAATGAGCAGTTCTTC	CATSVGETGRGNEQFF
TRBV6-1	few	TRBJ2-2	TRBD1	TGTGCCAGCAGAAGACGACAGGGATGGGCCGGGGAGCTGTTTTTT	CASRRRQGWAGELFF
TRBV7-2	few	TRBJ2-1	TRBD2	TGTGCCAGCAGCCCCCGGAGGGCTAGCGGGGGGGCCTCCTACAATGAGCAGTTCTTC	CASSPRRASGGASYNEQFF
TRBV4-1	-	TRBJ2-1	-	TGCGCCAGCAGCCATTTCCGGTTC	CASSHFRF
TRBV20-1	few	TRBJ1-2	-	TGCAGTGCTAGAGTTCAGGCAGGTGGCTACACCTTC	CSARVQAGGYTF
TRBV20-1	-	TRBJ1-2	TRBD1	TGCAGTGCTAGTGAACCCGGGACAGGGGGCAATGGCTACACCTTC	CSASEPGTGGNGYTF
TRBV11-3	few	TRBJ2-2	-	TGTGCCAGCAGCGACCCGGTAGCCGGAGGGGACACCGGGGAGCTGTTTTTT	CASSDPVAGGDTGELFF
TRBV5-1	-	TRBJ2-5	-	TGCGCCAGCAGCTTGGATCCGGGCTCCGGGGAGACCCAGTACTTC	CASSLDPGSGETQYF
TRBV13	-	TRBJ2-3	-	TGTGCCAGCAGCTCCCGGGAGAGGAGTACGCAGTATTTT	CASSSRERSTQYF
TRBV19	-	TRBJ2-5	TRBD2	TGTGCCAGTAACGGCGGGAGAGGGCGAGAGACCCAGTACTTC	CASNGGRGRETQYF
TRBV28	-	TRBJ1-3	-	TGTGCCAGCAGGACCTCGGGAGGGGCATCAGGAAACACCATATATTTT	CASRTSGGASGNTIYF
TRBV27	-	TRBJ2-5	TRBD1	TGTGCCAGCAGTTTAGTAACAGGGGGTCCCGGGTTCCAAGAGACCCAGTACTTC	CASSLVTGGPGFQETQYF
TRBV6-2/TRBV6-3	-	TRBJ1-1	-	TGTGCCAGCACCTCAGGGGTTAACACTGAAGCTTTCTTT	CASTSGVNTEAFF
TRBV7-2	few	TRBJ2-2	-	TGTGCCAGCAGCTTAGCGCGGGGAGGGGGCAGCACCGGGGAGCTGTTTTTT	CASSLARGGGSTGELFF